The 16 T cell receptor beta chains reported below all come from one sample, sequenced in a study of cytomegalovirus exposure and HLA in healthy donors listed by TCRdb under 2017. Libraries were built with the immunoSEQ multiplex PCR assay. The multiplex PCR relied on a mix of 60 forward primers for TCR Vbeta segments and 13 reverse primers for TCR Jbeta segments. TCRdb mirrors the immuneACCESS table, restricted to in-frame sequences. Some clones are absent from its copies; in checked studies, under half trace to an unresolved V gene, and the reason for the others is unknown. Across this sample there are around 130,000 clones, with roughly 79% seen only once. Jointly, the top ten make up about 0.76% of the sample. Sequenced input: PBMCs. These receptors originate from a man aged 18 to 30 in good health and CMV-seronegative.

This chain links TRBV30 with TRBJ2-7; D remains unclear. The germline gives CDR1 GTSNPN, CDR2 SVGIG (reference sequence). Trimming cost V 3 bases and J 2 bases, with 14 bases left between them. This CDR3 has 14 amino acids. The CDR3 DNA reads TGTGCCTGGAGCCCTGAGCAGACTGCCTACGAGCAGTACTTC. Encoded protein: CAWSPEQTAYEQYF.

The chain carries TRBV5-5 and TRBJ1-1; D is perhaps TRBD1 (6 bases). V gave up 0 bases and J gave up 0 bases, with 15 bases separating them. CDR3 length: 17 amino acids. Germline CDR1 SGHKS, CDR2 YYEKEE (reference sequence). The CDR3 sequence is CASSLEGRGSMNTEAFF. CDR3 coding DNA: TGTGCCAGCAGCTTGGAAGGGAGGGGGAGTATGAACACTGAAGCTTTCTTT.

The genes are TRBV7-2 and TRBJ1-1; D is unresolved. This CDR3 region has 12 residues. V gave up 2 bases and J gave up 6 bases, with 7 bases separating them. Germline CDR1 reads SGHTA; CDR2 reads FQGNSA. The CDR3 loop is CASSLRRSEAFF. The CDR3 DNA reads TGTGCCAGCAGCTTAAGGCGGTCTGAAGCTTTCTTT.

The chain employs TRBV4-3 and TRBJ2-7, with D tentatively TRBD2 (6 bases). V was cut by 0 bases and J by 2 bases, with 23 bases left in between. The CDR3 spans 19 residues. Germline assignment: CDR1 LGHNA and CDR2 YSLEER. Written as DNA, the CDR3 is TGCGCCAGCAGCCAAGAGTCGTTAGGAGGGAGAAGGATAACCTACGAGCAGTACTTC. This gives the protein CASSQESLGGRRITYEQYF.

The chain combines TRBV5-4 with TRBJ1-1; D is ambiguous. The germline gives CDR1 SGHNT, CDR2 YYREEE (reference sequence). The V gene lost 3 bases and the J gene lost 3 bases, with 12 bases spanning the gap. This CDR3 region has 14 residues. The CDR3 DNA reads as TGTGCCAGCAGCTCGAGAGTACCGTACACTGAAGCTTTCTTT. It yields the protein CASSSRVPYTEAFF.

V and J are TRBV2 and TRBJ2-5, with TRBD2 identical over 8 bases. Trimming removed 8 bases from V and 5 bases from J; junction bases left unmatched: 7. The germline V gene has CDR1 SNHLY and CDR2 FYNNEI. There are 13 residues in the CDR3. CDR3 residues: CASSWSGGETQYF. For the CDR3, the DNA is TGTGCCAGCTCGTGGAGCGGGGGTGAGACCCAGTACTTC.

The rearrangement joins TRBV5-4 to TRBJ1-2; the D gene is possibly TRBD1 (6 bases). This CDR3 is 15 amino acids long. Germline CDR1 is SGHNT and CDR2 is YYREEE (reference sequence). Trimming took off 1 base at V and 4 bases at J, with 14 bases between the two ends. The CDR3 bases are TGTGCCAGCAGCTTGAACAAGGGGGACGGCTATGGCTACACCTTC. Translated: CASSLNKGDGYGYTF.

This chain joins TRBV7-8 and TRBJ1-5; D perhaps matches TRBD1 (6 bases). Trimming left V 4 bases short and J 0 bases short, with 28 bases between. This CDR3 is 21 amino acids long. In germline, CDR1 is SGHVS, CDR2 FQNEAQ. CDR3 sequence: CASSSGALQGPIHFSNQPQHF. CDR3 coding DNA: TGTGCCAGCAGCTCAGGGGCATTACAGGGTCCCATTCACTTTAGCAATCAGCCCCAGCATTTT.

There are a few counts of this clone. The chain uses TRBV5-8 and TRBJ1-2; D unclear. The ends were cut back, 2 bases at V and 6 bases at J, with 2 bases in the middle. The CDR3 is 10 residues long. The germline gives CDR1 SGHTS, CDR2 YDEGEE. CDR3 loop: CASSFNGYTF. The CDR3 DNA reads TGTGCCAGCAGCTTTAATGGCTACACCTTC.

The V and J genes are TRBV6-5 and TRBJ1-3; D is ambiguous. CDR3 length: 14 residues. The V end lost 5 bases, the J end lost 0 bases, and 8 bases lay between the germline ends. The germline CDR1 and CDR2 sequences are MNHEY and SVGAGI. CDR3 sequence: CASSTGDSGNTIYF. The CDR3 nucleotides are TGTGCCAGCAGTACCGGGGACTCTGGAAACACCATATATTTT.

The chain uses TRBV18 and TRBJ1-2, with a weak D call TRBD1 (5 bases). The CDR3 contains 13 residues. In germline, CDR1 is KGHSH, CDR2 LQKENI. Between the trimmed V and J ends, which lost 4 bases and 3 bases, there was a span of 9 bases. CDR3 coding DNA: TGTGCCAGCTCACAGGGGATTGACTATGGCTACACCTTC. This encodes CASSQGIDYGYTF.

This clone occurred once. This chain joins TRBV28 and TRBJ1-5, with TRBD1 identical over 7 bases. Trimming took 6 bases from V and 0 from J; bases not matched to a gene: 8. CDR1 is MDHEN, CDR2 SYDVKM, per germline. The CDR3 runs 16 residues. This CDR3 is CASRAGGLYSNQPQHF. The CDR3 region has the DNA TGTGCCAGCAGAGCAGGGGGGCTTTATAGCAATCAGCCCCAGCATTTT.

The chain has TRBV18 and TRBJ2-5; perhaps TRBD1 as D (6 bases). The ends were cut back, 2 bases at V and 4 bases at J, with 11 bases in the middle. The CDR3 loop spans 14 amino acids. Germline loops: CDR1 KGHSH, CDR2 LQKENI. The CDR3 DNA reads TGTGCCAGCTCACCATTAGTAGGGGGAGAGACCCAGTACTTC. It translates to CASSPLVGGETQYF.

This rearrangement joins TRBV19 to TRBJ2-7, with 8 positions matching TRBD2. The CDR3 extends over 13 amino acids. CDR1 is LNHDA, CDR2 SQIVND, per germline (reference sequence). With V trimmed by 8 bases and J by 2 bases, 5 bases remained unmatched. The CDR3 reads CASAAGGPYEQYF. The DNA for the CDR3 is TGTGCCAGTGCTGCGGGAGGCCCCTACGAGCAGTACTTC.

This clone occurred a few times. The rearrangement uses TRBV7-8 and TRBJ2-1, with D possibly matching TRBD1 (6 bases). The CDR3 loop spans 15 amino acids. CDR1 and CDR2 from the germline V gene are SGHVS and FQNEAQ. Trimming took off 5 bases at V and 2 bases at J, with 13 bases between the two ends. The CDR3 protein is CASSARQETYNEQFF. In nucleotides, the CDR3 is TGTGCCAGCAGCGCCCGACAGGAGACCTACAATGAGCAGTTCTTC.

The V and J genes are TRBV7-9 and TRBJ2-7; D might be TRBD1 (8 bases). The CDR3 runs 13 residues. Germline V gives CDR1 SEHNR, CDR2 FQNEAQ (reference sequence). Trimming removed 11 bases at V and 9 bases at J, with 23 bases between. CDR3 coding DNA: TGTGCCGGCCAGGGACAGGAGCGGGGTGTGCAGTACTTC. It specifies CAGQGQERGVQYF.